A single sample is the source of the 23 T cell receptor beta chains below, sequenced in a study of T-cell reconstitution after alpha-beta-depleted transplantation in children. The TCRbeta library was prepared with unique molecular identifiers. TCRdb reprocessed the PCR reads via MiXCR and lists one record per CDR3 protein. This repertoire shows around 490,000 distinct CDR3 sequences, approximately 10% found once; its top ten account for 12% to 15%. The sequencing used PBMCs, mostly from graft donor cells, collected 180 days after TCRalphabeta/CD19-depleted stem cell transplant. These receptors were obtained from a female patient aged 2-10 years who had a stem cell transplant for aplastic anemia, so the T cells may come from the graft donor.

A few counts support this clonotype. The chain has TRBV9 and TRBJ1-1; D perhaps matches TRBD1 (5 bases). The germline gives CDR1 SGDLS, CDR2 YYNGEE. V shed 0 bases and J shed 2 bases, with 8 bases lying between them. The CDR3 is 14 amino acids. The DNA of the CDR3 is TGTGCCAGCAGCGTAGGGGGGTTCAACACTGAAGCTTTCTTT. Amino acids: CASSVGGFNTEAFF.

This chain connects TRBV9 to TRBJ2-1, with 9 bases fitting TRBD2. This CDR3 spans 13 amino acids. CDR1 and CDR2 (germline): SGDLS, YYNGEE. Unmatched junction bases numbered 4, after V lost 5 bases and J lost 7 bases. DNA for the CDR3: TGTGCCAGCAGGAGTAGCGGGAGTAATGAGCAGTTCTTC. Translation gives CASRSSGSNEQFF.

In its sample, this clonotype was seen many times. J is TRBJ2-1 and V is TRBV7-3; 8 bases align to TRBD2. With V trimmed by 1 base and J by 5 bases, 7 bases remained unmatched. Germline V CDR1 and CDR2: SGHTA, FQGTGA. The CDR3 is made up of 16 amino acids. CDR3 in amino acids: CASSLMVASGHNEQFF. The CDR3 DNA sequence: TGTGCCAGCAGCTTAATGGTCGCTAGCGGGCACAATGAGCAGTTCTTC.

This chain connects TRBV29-1 to TRBJ1-1; D call uncertain. The V gene lost 4 bases and the J gene lost 1 base, with 13 bases spanning the gap. The CDR3 runs to 14 residues. Germline CDR1 SQVTM, CDR2 ANQGSEA. The CDR3 bases are TGCAGCGTTGGCGGATTTCGGACGAACACTGAAGCTTTCTTT. It is translated as CSVGGFRTNTEAFF.

The table lists this clonotype with many counts. The chain recombines TRBV29-1 with TRBJ1-5; no clear D gene. Deletions cut 4 bases from V and 1 base from J, with 8 bases between. This CDR3 comprises 13 residues. Germline V gene sequence: CDR1 SQVTM, CDR2 ANQGSEA. DNA of the CDR3: TGCAGCGTTGCTGGGTCAAGCAATCAGCCCCAGCATTTT. It specifies CSVAGSSNQPQHF.

The V gene is TRBV15, the J gene TRBJ2-7, with D maybe TRBD1 (5 bases). V was pared by 1 base and J by 2 bases, with 12 bases between. Germline V gene lookup returns CDR1 LNHNV and CDR2 YYDKDF (reference sequence). The CDR3 sequence is 15 residues long. The CDR3 sequence is CATSRGRGPTYEQYV. The CDR3 DNA reads TGTGCCACCAGCAGAGGAAGGGGCCCCACCTACGAGCAGTACGTC.

V is TRBV29-1 and J is TRBJ2-1, with 9 nucleotides matching TRBD1. J lost 8 bases, V lost 0 bases, and 14 bases had no gene match. This CDR3 region has 17 residues. In germline, CDR1 is SQVTM, CDR2 ANQGSEA. This CDR3 is CSVEDPPWDRVGDEQFF. CDR3 coding DNA: TGCAGCGTTGAAGATCCCCCCTGGGACAGGGTTGGAGATGAGCAGTTCTTC.

The chain has TRBV4-3 and TRBJ2-1; D gene uncertain. CDR3 length: 14 residues. The germline V and J ends were trimmed by 1 base and 6 bases, with 10 bases remaining between them. Germline V gene lookup returns CDR1 LGHNA and CDR2 YSLEER. CDR3 coding DNA: TGCGCCAGCAGCCAAGCCCACATAGCCAATGAGCAGTTCTTC. Protein: CASSQAHIANEQFF.

This chain uses TRBV18 with TRBJ1-1; 11 positions match TRBD1. V lost 3 bases to trimming and J lost 7 bases; unmatched junction nucleotides: 4. The CDR3 spans 14 residues. CDR1 and CDR2 (germline): KGHSH, LQKENI. CDR3 in amino acids: CASSPGQGDGEAFF. The CDR3 nucleotides are TGTGCCAGCTCACCGGGACAGGGGGATGGTGAAGCTTTCTTT.

This clonotype was seen more than once but under ten times. This chain joins TRBV20-1 and TRBJ1-1; D is uncertain. Per the germline V gene, CDR1 is DFQATT and CDR2 is SNEGSKA (reference sequence). The CDR3 covers 13 residues. V was clipped by 2 bases and J by 1 base, with 8 bases between them. CDR3 amino acids: CSARKTENTEAFF. The CDR3 region has the DNA TGCAGTGCTAGAAAGACGGAGAACACTGAAGCTTTCTTT.

The chain has TRBV6-5 and TRBJ2-1; D is uncertain. The CDR3 runs to 12 residues. In germline, CDR1 is MNHEY, CDR2 SVGAGI. V was cut by 0 bases and J by 8 bases, with 5 bases left in between. CDR3 residues: CASSYSGDEQFF. The CDR3 nucleotides are TGTGCCAGCAGTTACTCGGGTGATGAGCAGTTCTTC.

This clonotype has just a few counts. For the CDR3, the DNA is TGTGCCACCAGCAGTTCGGGGGGGGTCGATGAGCAGTTCTTC. Amino acid sequence: CATSSSGGVDEQFF. The chain carries TRBV15 and TRBJ2-1, with 8 bases aligning to TRBD2. From germline, CDR1 is LNHNV and CDR2 YYDKDF (reference sequence). The CDR3 sequence is 14 residues long. Trimming at V came to 3 bases and at J to 8 bases, leaving 6 bases not matched to a gene.

In regard to this clonotype: Sequence at one end of the junction differs from germline and may be a read error. The chain has TRBV28 and TRBJ1-5; perhaps TRBD1 as D (6 bases). The germline gives CDR1 MDHEN, CDR2 SYDVKM. The CDR3 is 14 residues long. For the CDR3, the DNA is TGTGCCAACAGTTTAAGGGGGAGCAATCAGCCCCAGCATTTT. Translation gives CANSLRGSNQPQHF.

This clonotype was observed many times. The CDR3 region has the DNA TGTGCCAGCAGTTTTGACTTAAACCTAAATCAGCCCCAGCATTTT. Translating it yields CASSFDLNLNQPQHF. The rearrangement joins TRBV12-3 or TRBV12-4 to TRBJ1-5; D not resolved. The germline V and J ends were trimmed by 3 bases and 4 bases, with 13 bases remaining between them. CDR3 length: 15 residues.

There are a few counts of this clonotype. V usage is TRBV20-1 and J usage is TRBJ2-6; D remains ambiguous. Between the trimmed V and J ends, which lost 3 bases and 2 bases, there was a span of 8 bases. The length of the CDR3 is 14 residues. Germline V gives CDR1 DFQATT, CDR2 SNEGSKA (reference sequence). The CDR3 loop reads CSARAGAGANVLTF. The CDR3, as DNA: TGCAGTGCTAGGGCCGGTGCTGGGGCCAACGTCCTGACTTTC.

Only a few counts were recorded for this clonotype. J is TRBJ2-4 and V is TRBV11-1; D may be TRBD1 (5 bases). The CDR3 sequence is 18 residues long. Trimming removed 5 bases at V and 0 bases at J, with 20 bases between. The germline gives CDR1 SGHAT, CDR2 FQDESV (reference sequence). The CDR3 DNA follows: TGTGCCAGCAGCCTCTCGGGTGTGGCAGGGTTAGCCAAAAACATTCAGTACTTC. It yields the protein CASSLSGVAGLAKNIQYF.

The sample holds one count of this clonotype. The chain links TRBV29-1 to TRBJ2-7; TRBD1 might be the D (5 bases). The CDR3 runs to 13 residues. Germline CDR1 SQVTM, CDR2 ANQGSEA. The ends were cut back, 4 bases at V and 2 bases at J, with 12 bases in the middle. The CDR3 DNA reads as TGCAGCGTTGCACAGGCTGGGGCCTACGAGCAGTACGTC. This codes for CSVAQAGAYEQYV.

The table lists this clonotype with a few counts. The rearrangement joins TRBV7-2 to TRBJ1-2; 8 bases match TRBD1. The V gene's germline CDR1 is SGHTA and CDR2 FQGNSA. This CDR3 is built from 17 residues. Trimming cost V 5 bases and J 4 bases; bases outside gene matches: 15. This CDR3 reads CASSRMGMGTGSYGYTF. In nucleotides, the CDR3 is TGTGCCAGCAGCCGTATGGGGATGGGGACAGGAAGCTATGGCTACACCTTC.

In this sample, this clonotype turned up a few times. This rearrangement joins TRBV28 to TRBJ2-7; tentatively, D is TRBD1 (6 bases). Per the germline V gene, CDR1 is MDHEN and CDR2 is SYDVKM. The CDR3 runs 15 residues. Trimming pared 2 bases from V and 1 base from J, leaving 12 bases between. The CDR3 DNA reads TGTGCCAGCAGTTTACCCAGGGGACCTTCCTACGAGCAGTACTTC. Residues: CASSLPRGPSYEQYF.

This clonotype was counted between two and nine times. J is TRBJ2-1 and V is TRBV28, with D possibly being TRBD2 (6 bases). Germline V CDR1 and CDR2: MDHEN, SYDVKM. Between the trimmed V and J ends, which lost 2 bases and 2 bases, there was a span of 16 bases. The CDR3 has 17 amino acids. In DNA form, the CDR3 reads TGTGCCAGCAGTTTAAAATATCAGCGGGCCGCCTACAATGAGCAGTTCTTC. Its translation: CASSLKYQRAAYNEQFF.

The gene calls are TRBV5-1 and TRBJ2-1; maybe TRBD2 (5 bases). The V end was cut by 4 bases, the J end by 0 bases, with 11 bases between. CDR3 length equals 15 residues. CDR1 and CDR2 from the germline V gene are SGHRS and YFSETQ. In DNA form, the CDR3 reads TGCGCCAGCAGCCCAGCCGGGATCTCCTACAATGAGCAGTTCTTC. Its protein is CASSPAGISYNEQFF. Drawing the rest from reference TRBV5-1 and TRBJ2-1, the complete variable domain is KAGVTQTPRYLIKTRGQQVTLSCSPISGHRSVSWYQQTPGQGLQFLFEYFSETQRNKGNFPGRFSGRQFSNSRSEMNVSTLELGDSALYLCASSPAGISYNEQFFGPGTRLTVL.

The V and J genes are TRBV20-1 and TRBJ2-3, with 14 bases matching TRBD2. Germline V CDR1 and CDR2: DFQATT, SNEGSKA (reference sequence). CDR3 length equals 16 residues. The V gene end was trimmed by 5 bases and the J gene end by 5 bases; junction bases not matched to a gene: 9. DNA for the CDR3: TGCAGTGCTCCTCCGGGACTAGCGGGAGTGGTAGATACGCAGTATTTT. Its translation is CSAPPGLAGVVDTQYF.

This chain joins TRBV20-1 and TRBJ2-7; D is possibly TRBD2 (6 bases). Germline V gene data show CDR1 as DFQATT and CDR2 as SNEGSKA (reference sequence). Trimming shortened V by 6 bases and J by 6 bases, and 18 bases separated the two germline ends. The CDR3 covers 13 residues. The CDR3 reads CSAVRGSLAEQYV. CDR3 coding DNA: TGCAGTGCCGTTCGGGGGTCTCTCGCCGAGCAGTACGTC.